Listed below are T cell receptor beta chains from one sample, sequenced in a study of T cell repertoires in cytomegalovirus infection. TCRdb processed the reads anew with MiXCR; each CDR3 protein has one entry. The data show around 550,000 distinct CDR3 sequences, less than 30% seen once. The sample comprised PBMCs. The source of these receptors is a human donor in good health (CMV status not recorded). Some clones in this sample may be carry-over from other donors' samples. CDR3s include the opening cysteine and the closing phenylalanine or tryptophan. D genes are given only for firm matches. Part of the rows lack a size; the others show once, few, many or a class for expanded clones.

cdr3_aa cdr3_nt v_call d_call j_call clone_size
CASSYREHEQFF TGTGCCAGCAGTTACAGGGAGCATGAGCAGTTCTTC TRBV6-2/TRBV6-3 - TRBJ2-1 -
CASSFRGRGYNEQFF TGTGCCAGCAGCTTCCGGGGAAGGGGTTACAATGAGCAGTTCTTC TRBV5-3 - TRBJ2-1 -
CASSLTQGFGTQYF TGTGCCAGCAGCTTGACACAGGGTTTCGGGACCCAGTACTTC TRBV7-2 - TRBJ2-5 many
CASSLAGLEANEQFF TGTGCCAGCAGCTTAGCGGGACTAGAGGCCAATGAGCAGTTCTTC TRBV11-1 TRBD2 TRBJ2-1 few
CSARDPYGGLRNSPLHF TGCAGTGCTAGAGATCCTTACGGGGGGCTCCGAAATTCACCCCTCCACTTT TRBV20-1 - TRBJ1-6 -
CASRITDRTNYGYTF TGTGCCAGCAGGATCACCGACAGGACTAACTATGGCTACACCTTC TRBV6-5 - TRBJ1-2 many
CSSSGVQETQYF TGCAGCTCTAGCGGGGTCCAAGAGACCCAGTACTTC TRBV29-1 TRBD2 TRBJ2-5 -
CASTLLRASGTAYEQYF TGTGCCAGCACCCTCCTCCGGGCTAGCGGGACGGCCTACGAGCAGTACTTC TRBV6-5 TRBD2 TRBJ2-7 few
CASKRTGEGNAIYF TGTGCCAGCAAAAGGACAGGGGAGGGAAACGCCATATATTTT TRBV28 TRBD1 TRBJ1-3 -
CASTDSPTDTQYF TGTGCCAGCACTGACTCACCCACAGATACGCAGTATTTT TRBV6-2/TRBV6-3 - TRBJ2-3 -
CASKFSRTGGHGELFF TGTGCCAGTAAATTTTCCAGGACAGGGGGCCACGGGGAGCTGTTTTTT TRBV19 TRBD1 TRBJ2-2 few
CASSPRLADNYEQYF TGTGCCAGCAGCCCCCGACTAGCGGACAACTACGAGCAGTACTTC TRBV7-8 TRBD2 TRBJ2-7 many
CASSRGVGLNQPQHF TGTGCCAGCAGCCGCGGGGTGGGTCTGAATCAGCCCCAGCATTTT TRBV7-2 - TRBJ1-5 many
CASADPNSPLHF TGTGCCAGTGCGGACCCGAATTCACCCCTCCACTTT TRBV19 - TRBJ1-6 once
CASSWDGNSGNTIYF TGTGCCAGCAGCTGGGACGGAAACTCTGGAAACACCATATATTTT TRBV7-8 - TRBJ1-3 many
CASSYGGKTDTQYF TGTGCCAGCAGTTACGGCGGGAAAACAGATACGCAGTATTTT TRBV6-6 - TRBJ2-3 few
CASSPWGRPQHF TGTGCCAGCAGCCCGTGGGGCCGGCCCCAGCATTTT TRBV7-2 - TRBJ1-5 -
CSVGSSSGNTIYF TGCAGCGTTGGATCAAGCTCTGGAAACACCATATATTTT TRBV29-1 - TRBJ1-3 few
CASRSRASARTDTQYF TGTGCCAGCAGGTCTAGAGCTAGCGCCCGCACAGATACGCAGTATTTT TRBV7-2 - TRBJ2-3 many
CASSPRAPNTEAFF TGTGCCAGCAGCCCCAGGGCGCCAAACACTGAAGCTTTCTTT TRBV7-2 - TRBJ1-1 many
CASSQQDNEQFF TGTGCCAGCAGCCAACAGGACAATGAGCAGTTCTTC TRBV16 - TRBJ2-1 -
CASSATGTSGRVGYNEQFF TGTGCCAGTAGTGCCACCGGGACTAGCGGGAGAGTAGGTTACAATGAGCAGTTCTTC TRBV19 TRBD2 TRBJ2-1 -
CASSPYQQGTTGELFF TGTGCCAGCTCACCATATCAACAGGGGACCACCGGGGAGCTGTTTTTT TRBV18 TRBD1 TRBJ2-2 -
CASTQDIWEDTQYF TGTGCCAGCACCCAGGATATCTGGGAGGATACGCAGTATTTT TRBV7-2 - TRBJ2-3 -
CASSYSLGSTEQYF TGTGCCAGCAGTTACTCTCTGGGGTCTACCGAGCAGTACTTC TRBV6-2/TRBV6-3 - TRBJ2-7 once
CASSLEWGGSRNEQFF TGTGCCAGCAGCTTAGAATGGGGCGGGAGTCGCAATGAGCAGTTCTTC TRBV11-2 TRBD2 TRBJ2-1 -
CASSFYATNEKLFF TGTGCCAGCAGCTTCTACGCAACTAATGAAAAACTGTTTTTT TRBV5-6 - TRBJ1-4 few
CASSPRVKETQYF TGTGCCAGCAGCCCCCGGGTTAAAGAGACCCAGTACTTC TRBV11-3 - TRBJ2-5 few
CASSFTSYDTQYF TGTGCCAGCAGCTTCACTAGCTACGATACGCAGTATTTT TRBV7-2 - TRBJ2-3 few
CSARDPTSGGHNEQFF TGCAGTGCTAGAGATCCCACTAGCGGGGGTCACAATGAGCAGTTCTTC TRBV20-1 TRBD2 TRBJ2-1 -
CASSLGRATGELFF TGTGCCAGCAGCTTAGGTCGGGCGACCGGGGAGCTGTTTTTT TRBV11-1 - TRBJ2-2 few
CASARGSMEGNTIYF TGTGCCAGCGCTCGAGGATCAATGGAGGGAAACACCATATATTTT TRBV18 - TRBJ1-3 -
CASRTGVAEAFF TGTGCCAGCAGGACAGGGGTGGCTGAAGCTTTCTTT TRBV27 TRBD1 TRBJ1-1 -
CASRGDTSNQPQHF TGTGCCAGCAGAGGGGACACCAGCAATCAGCCCCAGCATTTT TRBV2 - TRBJ1-5 -
CASKLGGQGGLRQETQYF TGTGCCAGTAAACTGGGGGGACAGGGGGGTCTTCGCCAAGAGACCCAGTACTTC TRBV28 TRBD1 TRBJ2-5 -
CASSSGTGNTIYF TGTGCCAGCAGCTCCGGGACAGGAAACACCATATATTTT TRBV5-6 - TRBJ1-3 few
CASSFWYDGLAGIYEQYF TGTGCCAGCAGTTTTTGGTACGATGGACTAGCGGGAATCTACGAGCAGTACTTC TRBV12-3/TRBV12-4 TRBD2 TRBJ2-7 few
CASSLLGQGITPGANVLTF TGTGCCAGCAGCTTACTAGGGCAGGGTATTACTCCTGGGGCCAACGTCCTGACTTTC TRBV7-6 - TRBJ2-6 few
CASSLVSRVAEAFF TGTGCCAGCAGCTTAGTGTCTCGGGTGGCTGAAGCTTTCTTT TRBV7-9 - TRBJ1-1 few
CASRTYSGSVYTGELFF TGTGCCAGCAGAACGTATAGCGGGAGCGTCTACACCGGGGAGCTGTTTTTT TRBV6-2/TRBV6-3 TRBD2 TRBJ2-2 -
CASSRPGTGANVLTF TGTGCCAGCAGCAGGCCGGGGACCGGGGCCAACGTCCTGACTTTC TRBV11-2 - TRBJ2-6 -
CASRPQRRGDRNTIYF TGTGCCAGCAGACCCCAACGACGGGGAGATAGAAACACCATATATTTT TRBV27 - TRBJ1-3 -
CASSWDLAGFSGANVLTF TGTGCCAGCAGCTGGGACTTAGCGGGATTCTCTGGGGCCAACGTCCTGACTTTC TRBV7-8 TRBD2 TRBJ2-6 few
CASSLVDRNTEAFF TGCGCCAGCAGCTTGGTGGACAGGAACACTGAAGCTTTCTTT TRBV5-1 - TRBJ1-1 -
CASSHGTEVYEQYF TGCGCCAGCAGCCACGGGACGGAGGTCTACGAGCAGTACTTC TRBV4-3 - TRBJ2-7 few
CASSYLAGGPWGNNEQFF TGTGCCAGCAGTTACCTAGCGGGAGGGCCTTGGGGAAACAATGAGCAGTTCTTC TRBV6-5 TRBD2 TRBJ2-1 -
CASSDRRRPITDTQYF TGTGCCAGCAGTGACCGCAGGCGGCCCATCACAGATACGCAGTATTTT TRBV25-1 - TRBJ2-3 -
CASSEPTSGNYNEQFF TGTGCCAGCAGTGAACCTACTAGCGGAAACTACAATGAGCAGTTCTTC TRBV9 TRBD2 TRBJ2-1 -